Below are 9 T cell receptor beta chains sequenced from a single sample in a study of human T cells and chemical hapten exposure. Specified time point: pre-sensitization, week 0. The sample's treatment: therapeutic diphenylcyclopropenone sensitization with weekly scalp DPC. TCRdb reprocessed the RACE reads with MiXCR, giving one entry per CDR3 protein. Here the sample spans approximately 320,000 distinct CDR3 sequences, approximately 5.8% being singletons. Sequencing used whole blood, obtained in connection with sensitization to the hapten diphenylcyclopropenone (DPC). Every receptor here comes from a woman between 18 and 29 years old with alopecia areata. Some clones in this sample may be carry-over from other donors' samples.

CDR3 amino acids: CASRRVGRLTAYEQYF. The CDR3 DNA sequence: TGTGCCAGCAGACGAGTGGGCAGACTCACGGCCTACGAGCAGTACTTC. This chain links TRBV25-1 with TRBJ2-7, with D hard to call. Germline values: CDR1 MGHDK, CDR2 SYGVNS. V dropped 6 bases and J dropped 2 bases, with 20 bases sitting between them. This CDR3 is 16 amino acids long.

This rearrangement joins TRBV12-3 or TRBV12-4 to TRBJ2-2, with 8 bases lining up with TRBD1. CDR3 length equals 15 residues. The ends lost 2 bases at V and 6 bases at J; junction bases unmatched: 5. CDR3 DNA: TGTGCCAGCAGTTTACCTCCAGGGGGCTCCGGGGAGCTGTTTTTT. Protein: CASSLPPGGSGELFF.

This clonotype has ten or more counts. The genes are TRBV12-3 or TRBV12-4 and TRBJ1-5; D is uncertain. Trimming cost V 2 bases and J 4 bases, with 6 bases left between them. This CDR3 is built from 13 residues. CDR3 in amino acids: CASSLSQNQPQHF. The CDR3 coding sequence is TGTGCCAGCAGTTTAAGCCAGAATCAGCCCCAGCATTTT.

The chain's CDR3 is CALRQGDTEAFF. For the CDR3, the DNA is TGTGCTTTAAGACAGGGCGACACTGAAGCTTTCTTT. The chain links TRBV7-9 to TRBJ1-1, with TRBD1 matching over 7 bases. This CDR3 comprises 12 residues. Germline assignment: CDR1 SEHNR and CDR2 FQNEAQ (reference sequence).

This clonotype has a handful of counts. In DNA form, the CDR3 reads TGTGCCAGCAGTTTCTTGGGAGACTATGGCTACACCTTC. As protein: CASSFLGDYGYTF. The V and J genes are TRBV12-3 or TRBV12-4 and TRBJ1-2; D uncertain. V gave up 3 bases and J gave up 3 bases, with 8 bases separating them. The CDR3 contains 13 residues.

This clonotype showed up many times. The chain is built from TRBV12-3 or TRBV12-4 and TRBJ2-1; D not resolved. The ends were cut back, 2 bases at V and 6 bases at J, with 17 bases in the middle. The CDR3 loop spans 16 amino acids. As DNA, the CDR3 is TGTGCCAGCAGTTTATGGCCAAACCAAAAGTCCAATGAGCAGTTCTTC. Translating it yields CASSLWPNQKSNEQFF.

This clonotype has ten or more counts. The chain is built from TRBV12-5 and TRBJ1-6; tentative D call: TRBD1 (6 bases). Germline V gene sequence: CDR1 LGHNT, CDR2 FRNRAP. The CDR3 consists of 14 residues. Trimming shortened V by 7 bases and J by 10 bases, and 17 bases separated the two germline ends. The CDR3 region is CASVKGGEESPLHF. The CDR3, as DNA: TGTGCTAGTGTTAAAGGGGGTGAAGAATCACCCCTCCACTTT.

This chain uses TRBV7-2 with TRBJ2-1; 10 bases agree with TRBD2. Unmatched junction bases numbered 14, after V lost 6 bases and J lost 6 bases. This CDR3 comprises 17 residues. CDR1 is SGHTA and CDR2 is FQGNSA in the germline V gene. The CDR3 here is CASSRAGGTHSPNEQFF. The CDR3, as DNA: TGTGCCAGCAGTCGAGCGGGGGGGACACACTCCCCCAATGAGCAGTTCTTC.

This clonotype was seen only a few times. The chain has TRBV27 and TRBJ2-3; no clear D gene. V gave up 1 base and J gave up 0 bases, with 8 bases separating them. Germline loops: CDR1 MNHEY, CDR2 SMNVEV (reference sequence). The CDR3 is 15 amino acids. The CDR3: CASSLLTLSTDTQYF. As DNA, the CDR3 is TGTGCCAGCAGTTTATTGACACTAAGCACAGATACGCAGTATTTT.